The clone carrying this TCR beta chain showed up many times. The J segment lost 2 bases and the V segment lost 6 bases, leaving 3 bases of the junction unmatched. There are 14 residues in the CDR3. RNA transcripts yielded amplified TCR beta CDR3 regions. In the first-round RT-PCR of the TCR CDR3, the HTBI primer set was used. TCRdb passed the multiplex PCR reads through MiXCR, listing each CDR3 protein once. The table shows more than 450,000 distinct CDR3 sequences, with 20% occurring only once. This record comes from a study of T cells in Graves' hyperthyroidism and ophthalmopathy. Sequenced material: blood. The sequence was collected from a man in his forties or fifties with Graves' ophthalmopathy. The rearrangement joins TRBV12-3 or TRBV12-4 to TRBJ1-5; 8 bases are shared with TRBD1. In DNA, the CDR3 is TGTGCCAGCAGCAAACAGGGGGGCAATCAGCCCCAGCATTTT. Translated: CASSKQGGNQPQHF.